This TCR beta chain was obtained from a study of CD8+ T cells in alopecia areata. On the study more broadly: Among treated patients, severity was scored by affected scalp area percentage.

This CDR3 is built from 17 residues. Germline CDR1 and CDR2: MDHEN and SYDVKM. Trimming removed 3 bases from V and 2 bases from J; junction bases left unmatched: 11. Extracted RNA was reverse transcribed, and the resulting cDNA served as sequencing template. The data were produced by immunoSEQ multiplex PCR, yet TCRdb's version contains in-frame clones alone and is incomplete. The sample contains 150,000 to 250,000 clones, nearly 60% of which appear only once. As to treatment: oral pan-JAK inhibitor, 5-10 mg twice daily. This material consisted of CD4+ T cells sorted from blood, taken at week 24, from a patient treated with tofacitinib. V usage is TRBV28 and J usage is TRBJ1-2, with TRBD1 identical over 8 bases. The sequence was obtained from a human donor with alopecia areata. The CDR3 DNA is TGTGCCAGCAGTTTCGGGACAGGTAGCCCTCGGAACTATGGCTACACCTTC. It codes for CASSFGTGSPRNYGYTF.